This is a list of T cell receptor beta chains from one sample in a study of cytomegalovirus exposure and HLA in healthy donors. This table comes from immunoSEQ multiplex PCR, and its TCRdb copy is limited to in-frame clones, with some not included. The sample records more than 50,000 clones, roughly 90% being singletons. Sequencing was performed on PBMCs. These receptors were obtained from a woman aged 25 to 45 in good health and CMV-seronegative. The CDR3 runs from the conserved cysteine through the conserved F or W. The order of the fields is V gene, CDR3 length, D gene, clone size, J gene, CDR3 protein, CDR3 DNA. D genes are given only for firm matches. Clone size appears in some rows only: once, few, many, or a class for an expanded clone.

V gene: TRBV7-9; CDR3 length: 16; D gene: TRBD1; clone size: .; J gene: TRBJ2-4; CDR3 protein: CASGGQGAGTKNIQYF; CDR3 DNA: TGTGCCAGCGGAGGACAGGGGGCCGGGACCAAAAACATTCAGTACTTC
V gene: TRBV9; CDR3 length: 17; D gene: .; clone size: few; J gene: TRBJ2-2; CDR3 protein: CASSVGGGARNTGELFF; CDR3 DNA: TGTGCCAGCAGCGTAGGAGGTGGGGCTAGGAACACCGGGGAGCTGTTTTTT
V gene: TRBV13; CDR3 length: 18; D gene: .; clone size: once; J gene: TRBJ1-2; CDR3 protein: CASSLLIIGRGENYGYTF; CDR3 DNA: TGTGCCAGCAGCTTATTGATCATCGGGAGGGGTGAGAACTATGGCTACACCTTC
V gene: TRBV7-2; CDR3 length: 16; D gene: TRBD1; clone size: .; J gene: TRBJ2-7; CDR3 protein: CASSLVPGTGVYEQYF; CDR3 DNA: TGTGCCAGCAGCTTGGTACCCGGGACAGGGGTCTACGAGCAGTACTTC
V gene: TRBV15; CDR3 length: 16; D gene: TRBD2; clone size: .; J gene: TRBJ2-2; CDR3 protein: CATSRAASGNTGELFF; CDR3 DNA: TGTGCCACCAGCAGAGCCGCTAGCGGGAACACCGGGGAGCTGTTTTTT
V gene: TRBV5-1; CDR3 length: 14; D gene: TRBD1; clone size: .; J gene: TRBJ1-2; CDR3 protein: CASSLEGTVKGVGF; CDR3 DNA: TGCGCCAGCAGCTTGGAGGGGACAGTCAAAGGTGTTGGGTTC
V gene: TRBV9; CDR3 length: 14; D gene: .; clone size: few; J gene: TRBJ1-4; CDR3 protein: CASSVAQGREKLFF; CDR3 DNA: TGTGCCAGCAGCGTCGCACAGGGAAGGGAAAAACTGTTTTTT
V gene: TRBV10-2; CDR3 length: 14; D gene: TRBD2; clone size: .; J gene: TRBJ2-5; CDR3 protein: CASSEGVTGGTQYF; CDR3 DNA: TGCGCCAGCAGTGAAGGGGTCACGGGGGGGACCCAGTACTTC
V gene: TRBV5-1; CDR3 length: 14; D gene: .; clone size: .; J gene: TRBJ2-2; CDR3 protein: CASSRSSDPGELFF; CDR3 DNA: TGCGCCAGCAGTCGGTCCAGCGATCCCGGGGAGCTGTTTTTT
V gene: TRBV25-1; CDR3 length: 11; D gene: .; clone size: few; J gene: TRBJ1-1; CDR3 protein: CASSVGLEAFF; CDR3 DNA: TGTGCCAGCAGTGTTGGGCTTGAAGCTTTCTTT
V gene: TRBV9; CDR3 length: 16; D gene: .; clone size: .; J gene: TRBJ2-1; CDR3 protein: CASSVSTLRSYNEQFF; CDR3 DNA: TGTGCCAGCAGCGTAAGTACCCTCCGTAGCTACAATGAGCAGTTCTTC
V gene: TRBV19; CDR3 length: 13; D gene: .; clone size: once; J gene: TRBJ1-1; CDR3 protein: CASRVSVSTEAFF; CDR3 DNA: TGTGCCAGTAGAGTTTCGGTGAGCACTGAAGCTTTCTTT
V gene: TRBV6-4; CDR3 length: 16; D gene: TRBD2; clone size: .; J gene: TRBJ2-1; CDR3 protein: CASSDSTREGGNEQFF; CDR3 DNA: TGTGCCAGCAGTGACTCAACCCGGGAGGGTGGCAATGAGCAGTTCTTC
V gene: TRBV7-9; CDR3 length: 13; D gene: .; clone size: .; J gene: TRBJ2-1; CDR3 protein: CASSPRHDNEQFF; CDR3 DNA: TGTGCCAGCAGCCCCCGACACGACAATGAGCAGTTCTTC
V gene: TRBV6-6; CDR3 length: 14; D gene: .; clone size: .; J gene: TRBJ2-7; CDR3 protein: CASSYTGVGYEQYF; CDR3 DNA: TGTGCCAGCAGTTACACCGGGGTGGGCTACGAGCAGTACTTC
V gene: TRBV19; CDR3 length: 14; D gene: .; clone size: .; J gene: TRBJ1-1; CDR3 protein: CASSINGVNTEAFF; CDR3 DNA: TGTGCCAGTAGTATTAACGGGGTGAACACTGAAGCTTTCTTT
V gene: TRBV7-6; CDR3 length: 14; D gene: TRBD2; clone size: .; J gene: TRBJ2-7; CDR3 protein: CASSRGGGSYEQYF; CDR3 DNA: TGTGCCAGCAGCCGGGGGGGCGGCTCTTACGAGCAGTACTTC
V gene: TRBV30; CDR3 length: 14; D gene: TRBD1; clone size: .; J gene: TRBJ2-7; CDR3 protein: CAWSVLDRGSEQYF; CDR3 DNA: TGTGCCTGGAGTGTTTTGGACAGGGGTTCCGAGCAGTACTTC
V gene: TRBV6-1; CDR3 length: 15; D gene: TRBD1; clone size: once; J gene: TRBJ2-3; CDR3 protein: CASSSGTGSTDTQYF; CDR3 DNA: TGTGCCAGCAGTTCGGGGACAGGTAGCACAGATACGCAGTATTTT
V gene: TRBV5-4; CDR3 length: 12; D gene: TRBD1; clone size: .; J gene: TRBJ1-1; CDR3 protein: CASSLSDRGALF; CDR3 DNA: TGTGCCAGCAGCTTATCGGACAGGGGCGCTCTTTTT
V gene: TRBV7-6; CDR3 length: 15; D gene: TRBD1; clone size: .; J gene: TRBJ2-7; CDR3 protein: CASSLTGTGSYEQYF; CDR3 DNA: TGTGCCAGCAGCTTGACCGGGACAGGGTCCTACGAGCAGTACTTC
V gene: TRBV7-9; CDR3 length: 16; D gene: TRBD1; clone size: once; J gene: TRBJ1-1; CDR3 protein: CASSAQQGAGNTEAFF; CDR3 DNA: TGTGCCAGCAGCGCGCAACAGGGGGCTGGGAACACTGAAGCTTTCTTT